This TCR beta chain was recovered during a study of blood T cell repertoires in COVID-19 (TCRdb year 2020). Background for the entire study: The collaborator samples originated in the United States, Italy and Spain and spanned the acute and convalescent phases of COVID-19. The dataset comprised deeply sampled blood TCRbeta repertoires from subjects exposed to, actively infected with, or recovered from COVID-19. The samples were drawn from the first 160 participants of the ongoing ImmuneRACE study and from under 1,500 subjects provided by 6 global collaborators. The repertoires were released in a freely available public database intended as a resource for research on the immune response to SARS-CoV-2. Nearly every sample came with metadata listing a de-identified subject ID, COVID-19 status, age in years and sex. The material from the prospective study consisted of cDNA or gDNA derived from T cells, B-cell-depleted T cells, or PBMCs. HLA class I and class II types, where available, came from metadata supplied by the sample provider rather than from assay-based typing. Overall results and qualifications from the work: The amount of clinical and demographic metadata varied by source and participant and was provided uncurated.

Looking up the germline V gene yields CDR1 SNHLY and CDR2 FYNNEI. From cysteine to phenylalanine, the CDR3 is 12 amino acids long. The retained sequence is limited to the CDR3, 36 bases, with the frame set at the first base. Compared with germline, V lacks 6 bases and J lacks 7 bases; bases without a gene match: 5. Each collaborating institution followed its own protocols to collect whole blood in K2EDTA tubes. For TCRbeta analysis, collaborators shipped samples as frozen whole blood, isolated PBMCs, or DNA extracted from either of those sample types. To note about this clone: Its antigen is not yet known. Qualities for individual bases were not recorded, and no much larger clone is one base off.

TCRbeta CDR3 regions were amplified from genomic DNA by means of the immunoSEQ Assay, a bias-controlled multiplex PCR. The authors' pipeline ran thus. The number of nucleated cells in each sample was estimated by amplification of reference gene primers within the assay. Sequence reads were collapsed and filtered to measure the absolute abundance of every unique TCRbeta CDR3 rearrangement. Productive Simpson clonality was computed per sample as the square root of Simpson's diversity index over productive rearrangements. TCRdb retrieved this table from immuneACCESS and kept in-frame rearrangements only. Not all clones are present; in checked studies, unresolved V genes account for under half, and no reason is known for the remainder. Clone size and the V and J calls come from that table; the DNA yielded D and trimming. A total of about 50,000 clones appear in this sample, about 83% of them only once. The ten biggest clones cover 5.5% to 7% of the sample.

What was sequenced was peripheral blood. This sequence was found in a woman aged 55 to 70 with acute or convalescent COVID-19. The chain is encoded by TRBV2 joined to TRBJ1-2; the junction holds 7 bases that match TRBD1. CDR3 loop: CASRGTDSGYTF. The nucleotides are TGTGCCAGCAGGGGGACAGACTCTGGCTACACCTTC. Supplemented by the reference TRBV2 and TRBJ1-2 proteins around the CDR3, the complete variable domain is EPEVTQTPSHQVTQMGQEVILRCVPISNHLYFYWYRQILGQKVEFLVSFYNNEISEKSEIFDDQFSVERPDGSNFTLKIRSTKLEDSAMYFCASRGTDSGYTFGSGTRLTVV.